The 24 T cell receptor beta chains presented below share a single source sample, sequenced in a study of CD8+CD57+ T cells in acquired aplastic anemia. For CDR3 and TCR beta VDJ profiling, genomic DNA was the template used. TCRdb re-called the reads through MiXCR, storing one row per CDR3 protein. The sample yields 250,000 to 350,000 distinct CDR3 sequences, roughly 53% seen once. Individuals selected for sequencing had exhibited CD8+CD57+ cell expansion on flow cytometry. The sample taken for sequencing was sorted CD4+, CD8+, or CD8+CD57+ T cells (not recorded which) from PBMCs. The origin of the receptors is a human donor with aplastic anemia.

The chain couples TRBV12-3 or TRBV12-4 to TRBJ2-1, with a weak D call TRBD2 (5 bases). This CDR3 has 15 amino acids. With 2 bases removed from V and 6 bases from J, the gap between germline ends came to 14 bases. The DNA for the CDR3 is TGTGCCAGCAGTTTAAGTAGGGCGGGCTGCAATGAGCAGTTCTTC. Translated, it gives CASSLSRAGCNEQFF.

The CDR3 loop is CASSWRGALLSEQYF. The CDR3 DNA reads as TGTGCCAGCAGCTGGAGGGGGGCCCTTCTGAGTGAGCAGTACTTC. This chain links TRBV7-8 with TRBJ2-7; D assignment may be TRBD1 or TRBD2 (6 bases each). Looked up from germline, CDR1 is SGHVS and CDR2 is FQNEAQ. V was trimmed by 4 bases and J by 7 bases, leaving 20 bases between them. This CDR3 spans 15 amino acids.

The chain has TRBV7-2 and TRBJ1-2; weak D call: TRBD1 (6 bases). This CDR3 has 15 amino acids. V lost 3 bases and J 0 bases, leaving 11 bases between the germline ends. Germline V CDR1 and CDR2: SGHTA, FQGNSA. The CDR3 DNA sequence: TGTGCCAGCAGCTTCGGGGGGGCGACTAACTATGGCTACACCTTC. This codes for CASSFGGATNYGYTF.

This chain uses TRBV9 with TRBJ2-7, with D tentatively TRBD1 (6 bases). In germline, CDR1 is SGDLS, CDR2 YYNGEE. Between the trimmed V and J ends, which lost 4 bases and 3 bases, there was a span of 14 bases. CDR3 size: 14 residues. The CDR3 reads CASSFNRDYYEQYF. The CDR3 DNA reads as TGTGCCAGCAGCTTCAACAGGGATTACTACGAGCAGTACTTC. Based on the CDR3 plus reference TRBV9 and TRBJ2-7, the full variable domain is DSGVTQTPKHLITATGQRVTLRCSPRSGDLSVYWYQQSLDQGLQFLIQYYNGEERAKGNILERFSAQQFPDLHSELNLSSLELGDSALYFCASSFNRDYYEQYFGPGTRLTVT.

This clonotype was seen at least ten times. The chain carries TRBV5-5 and TRBJ2-7; TRBD1 matches 8 bases. The trim removed 2 bases at V and 2 bases at J, leaving 9 bases unmatched. CDR1 is SGHKS and CDR2 is YYEKEE in the germline V gene (reference sequence). The CDR3 length is 16 residues. CDR3 sequence (DNA): TGTGCCAGCAGCTTCGACGGGACAGGAATCACCTACGAGCAGTACTTC. The encoded protein is CASSFDGTGITYEQYF.

V gene TRBV29-1 combines with J gene TRBJ2-3; tentative D call: TRBD2 (6 bases). Germline V CDR1 and CDR2: SQVTM, ANQGSEA. The CDR3 consists of 14 residues. The CDR3 spells CTVPSATSTDTQYF. The CDR3 DNA reads as TGCACCGTCCCTAGCGCCACTAGCACAGATACGCAGTATTTT.

The chain is built from TRBV7-6 and TRBJ1-1; no clear D gene. Germline V gene data show CDR1 as SGHVS and CDR2 as FNYEAQ. V lost 2 bases to trimming and J lost 1 base, with 11 bases between them. The CDR3 runs 15 residues. This chain's CDR3 is CASSLYPRPNTEAFF. CDR3 nucleotide sequence: TGTGCCAGCAGCTTATATCCCAGGCCGAACACTGAAGCTTTCTTT.

The chain employs TRBV20-1 and TRBJ2-1; D gene unclear. The length of the CDR3 is 14 residues. Trimming left V 5 bases short and J 0 bases short, with 11 bases between. Germline CDR1 reads DFQATT; CDR2 reads SNEGSKA (reference sequence). CDR3 nucleotides: TGCAGTGCTCCCCTCAACAGCTCCTACAATGAGCAGTTCTTC. Its protein is CSAPLNSSYNEQFF.

The chain links TRBV20-1 to TRBJ1-1; 9 nucleotides agree with TRBD1. After removal of 3 bases from V and 0 bases from J, the junction contained 8 bases not matched to a gene. CDR3 length: 16 residues. The V gene's germline CDR1 is DFQATT and CDR2 SNEGSKA (reference sequence). The CDR3: CSASGTGTVLNTEAFF. CDR3 DNA: TGCAGTGCTAGCGGGACAGGGACTGTACTGAACACTGAAGCTTTCTTT.

The chain recombines TRBV9 with TRBJ2-7, with D possibly being TRBD2 (5 bases). Germline loops: CDR1 SGDLS, CDR2 YYNGEE. This CDR3 is 15 amino acids long. Trimming shortened V by 0 bases and J by 2 bases, and 12 bases separated the two germline ends. The CDR3 nucleotides read TGTGCCAGCAGCGTAGGTCTAGCCTTAACCTACGAGCAGTACTTC. Translated: CASSVGLALTYEQYF. Looking up the rest from reference TRBV9 and TRBJ2-7 gives the full variable domain: DSGVTQTPKHLITATGQRVTLRCSPRSGDLSVYWYQQSLDQGLQFLIQYYNGEERAKGNILERFSAQQFPDLHSELNLSSLELGDSALYFCASSVGLALTYEQYFGPGTRLTVT.

With regard to this clonotype: Germline is not matched at one junction end, which may reflect a read error. This sequence joins TRBV7-9 and TRBJ2-1; TRBD2 aligns across 8 bases. The CDR3 spans 15 residues. The germline gives CDR1 SEHNR, CDR2 FQNEAQ (reference sequence). The CDR3 loop is CSSSKRGGGYNEQFF. Here the CDR3 DNA reads TGTTCCAGCAGCAAACGGGGGGGGGGTTACAATGAGCAGTTCTTC.

V and J are TRBV25-1 and TRBJ2-5, with D perhaps TRBD1 or TRBD2 (5 bases each). Trimming removed 1 base at V and 5 bases at J, with 14 bases between. The CDR3 extends over 15 amino acids. Per the germline V gene, CDR1 is MGHDK and CDR2 is SYGVNS. The CDR3 nucleotides are TGTGCCAGCAGTGAATCTTCGGGACGTTGGGAGACCCAGTACTTC. Translating gives CASSESSGRWETQYF.

This chain joins TRBV7-6 and TRBJ2-7, with 13 bases identical to TRBD2. This CDR3 region has 17 residues. The germline gives CDR1 SGHVS, CDR2 FNYEAQ. Trimming removed 1 base from V and 6 bases from J; junction bases left unmatched: 9. The CDR3 coding sequence is TGTGCCAGCAGCTTAGGGCCAACTAGCGGGAGGGGTCGCGAGCAGTACTTC. As protein: CASSLGPTSGRGREQYF.

The genes are TRBV15 and TRBJ2-1, with unresolved D. This CDR3 region has 15 residues. Germline CDR1 and CDR2: LNHNV and YYDKDF (reference sequence). Trimming removed 0 bases from V and 0 bases from J, with 6 bases in between. CDR3 in amino acids: CATSREDRSYNEQFF. The CDR3 DNA sequence: TGTGCCACCAGCAGAGAGGATCGCTCCTACAATGAGCAGTTCTTC.

This clonotype turned up a few times. The chain joins TRBV7-9 to TRBJ2-7; TRBD1 matches 7 bases. J gave up 3 bases and V 7 bases, and 9 bases lay outside the gene matches. CDR1 and CDR2 from the germline V gene are SEHNR and FQNEAQ (reference sequence). CDR3 size: 14 residues. The CDR3 DNA reads as TGTGCCAGCACCTCTACGCGACAGGGCTACGAGCAGTACTTC. This codes for CASTSTRQGYEQYF.

V gene TRBV24-1 combines with J gene TRBJ2-7; 7 bases align to TRBD1. The CDR3 sequence is 11 residues long. The germline gives CDR1 KGHDR, CDR2 SFDVKD. The V gene end was trimmed by 8 bases and the J gene end by 4 bases; junction bases not matched to a gene: 1. CDR3 in DNA: TGTGCCACCACAGGGGGATACGAGCAGTACTTC. Encoded protein: CATTGGYEQYF.

This clonotype was seen repeatedly, ten times or more. The V and J genes are TRBV4-2 and TRBJ2-1; D possibly matches TRBD1 or TRBD2 (5 bases each). Trimming cost V 1 base and J 0 bases, with 10 bases left between them. The CDR3 is made up of 16 amino acids. Germline-derived CDR1 and CDR2 are LGHNA and YNFKEQ. The CDR3 DNA is TGTGCCAGCAGCCAAGGAGGGGTTGGCTCCTACAATGAGCAGTTCTTC. As protein: CASSQGGVGSYNEQFF.

The V and J genes are TRBV2 and TRBJ1-6; D not certain. The CDR3 is 16 residues long. V lost 0 bases to trimming and J lost 0 bases, with 6 bases between them. Germline V gene lookup returns CDR1 SNHLY and CDR2 FYNNEI. CDR3: CASSEAHGSYNSPLHF. CDR3 bases: TGTGCCAGCAGTGAAGCCCACGGCTCCTATAATTCACCCCTCCACTTT.

This clonotype has only a few counts. The chain has TRBV25-1 and TRBJ2-7, with 10 bases fitting TRBD1. The trim removed 11 bases at V and 3 bases at J, leaving 10 bases unmatched. Germline values: CDR1 MGHDK, CDR2 SYGVNS. The CDR3 is 14 amino acids. The DNA of the CDR3 is TGTGCCTCGACCCTGGGACAGGGGAACTACGAGCAGTACTTC. Protein product: CASTLGQGNYEQYF.

The chain recombines TRBV20-1 with TRBJ2-7; 7 nucleotides match TRBD2. The germline V gene has CDR1 DFQATT and CDR2 SNEGSKA (reference sequence). J lost 2 bases, V lost 6 bases, and 10 bases had no gene match. The CDR3 runs 14 residues. Here the CDR3 DNA reads TGCAGTGCAAGTCGGGCGGGGGAGCCCTACGAGCAGTACTTC. It specifies CSASRAGEPYEQYF.

At least ten counts were recorded for this clonotype. The V gene is TRBV6-6, the J gene TRBJ2-3, with D possibly matching TRBD2 (6 bases). There are 17 residues in the CDR3. Trimming took 2 bases from V and 1 from J, leaving 16 bases between them. From germline, CDR1 is MNHNY and CDR2 SVGAGI (reference sequence). The CDR3 DNA follows: TGTGCCAGCAGTTACCCCACGGGTAGCGGCCGCACAGATACGCAGTATTTT. Translation gives CASSYPTGSGRTDTQYF.

This clonotype has more than one count but fewer than ten. The V call is TRBV2, the J call TRBJ1-1; tentative D call: TRBD1 (5 bases). V lost 6 bases and J lost 5, with 19 bases in between. This CDR3 region has 15 residues. The germline V gene encodes CDR1 SNHLY and CDR2 FYNNEI. In DNA form, the CDR3 reads TGTGCCAGCAGCGCCTGGGGGGGAAGGGAAACTGAAGCTTTCTTT. This encodes CASSAWGGRETEAFF. Based on the CDR3 plus reference TRBV2 and TRBJ1-1, the full variable domain is EPEVTQTPSHQVTQMGQEVILRCVPISNHLYFYWYRQILGQKVEFLVSFYNNEISEKSEIFDDQFSVERPDGSNFTLKIRSTKLEDSAMYFCASSAWGGRETEAFFGQGTRLTVV.

The chain links TRBV15 to TRBJ1-6; D is perhaps TRBD1 (5 bases). Trimming left V 1 base short and J 7 bases short, with 8 bases between. This CDR3 spans 14 amino acids. The V gene's germline CDR1 is LNHNV and CDR2 YYDKDF (reference sequence). The CDR3 nucleotides read TGTGCCACCAGCAGAGTAGGGACCAATTCACCCCTCCACTTT. Translating gives CATSRVGTNSPLHF.

The chain uses TRBV7-6 and TRBJ2-5, with D tentatively TRBD1 (6 bases). With 3 bases removed from V and 4 bases from J, the gap between germline ends came to 12 bases. The CDR3 contains 14 residues. Germline CDR1 is SGHVS and CDR2 is FNYEAQ. The CDR3 protein is CASSFMTGLETQYF. CDR3 DNA sequence: TGTGCCAGCAGCTTTATGACAGGTCTAGAGACCCAGTACTTC.